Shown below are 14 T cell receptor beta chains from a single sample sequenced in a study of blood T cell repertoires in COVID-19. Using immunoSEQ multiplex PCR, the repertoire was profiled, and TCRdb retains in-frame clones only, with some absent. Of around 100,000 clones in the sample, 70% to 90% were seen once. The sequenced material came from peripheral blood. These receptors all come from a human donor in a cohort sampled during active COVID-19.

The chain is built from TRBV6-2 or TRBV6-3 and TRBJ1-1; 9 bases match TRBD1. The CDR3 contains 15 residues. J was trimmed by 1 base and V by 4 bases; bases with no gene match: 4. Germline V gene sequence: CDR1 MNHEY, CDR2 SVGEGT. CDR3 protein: CASSLTQGANTEAFF. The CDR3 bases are TGTGCCAGCAGTTTAACACAGGGGGCGAACACTGAAGCTTTCTTT.

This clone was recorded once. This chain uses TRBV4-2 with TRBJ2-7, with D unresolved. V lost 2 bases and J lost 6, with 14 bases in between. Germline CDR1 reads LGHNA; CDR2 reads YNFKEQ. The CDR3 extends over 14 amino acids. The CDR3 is CASSQQVSSSEQYF. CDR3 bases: TGTGCCAGCAGCCAACAGGTTAGTTCATCCGAGCAGTACTTC.

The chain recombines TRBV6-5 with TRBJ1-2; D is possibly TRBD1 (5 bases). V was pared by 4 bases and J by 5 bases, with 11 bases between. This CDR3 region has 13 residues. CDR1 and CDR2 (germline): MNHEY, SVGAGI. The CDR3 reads CASSFNQGYGYTF. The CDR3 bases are TGTGCCAGCAGTTTCAACCAGGGTTATGGCTACACCTTC.

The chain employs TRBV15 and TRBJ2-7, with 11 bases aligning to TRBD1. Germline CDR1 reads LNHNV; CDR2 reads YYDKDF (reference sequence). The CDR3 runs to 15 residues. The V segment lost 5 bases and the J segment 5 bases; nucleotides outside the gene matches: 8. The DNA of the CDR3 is TGTGCCACCAGCTGGGCGGGACAGGGGGTCCACGAGCAGTACTTC. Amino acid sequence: CATSWAGQGVHEQYF.

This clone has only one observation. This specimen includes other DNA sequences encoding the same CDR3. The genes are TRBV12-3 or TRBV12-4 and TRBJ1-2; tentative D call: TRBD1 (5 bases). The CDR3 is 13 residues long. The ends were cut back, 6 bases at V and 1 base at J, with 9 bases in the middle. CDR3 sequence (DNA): TGTGCCAGCAGCTTACAGGTTAACTATGGCTACACCTTC. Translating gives CASSLQVNYGYTF.

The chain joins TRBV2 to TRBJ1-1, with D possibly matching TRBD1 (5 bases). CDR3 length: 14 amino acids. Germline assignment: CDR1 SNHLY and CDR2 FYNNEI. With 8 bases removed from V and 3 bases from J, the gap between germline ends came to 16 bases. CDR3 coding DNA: TGTGCCAGCGGGTCGGGGGGATGGGACACTGAAGCTTTCTTT. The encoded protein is CASGSGGWDTEAFF.

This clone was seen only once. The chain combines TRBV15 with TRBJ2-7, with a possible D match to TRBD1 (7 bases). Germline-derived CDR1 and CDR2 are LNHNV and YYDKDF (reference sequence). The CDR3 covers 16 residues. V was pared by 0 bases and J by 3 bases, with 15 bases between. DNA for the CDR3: TGTGCCACCAGCAGAGATAGGGCGGGACAGCTCTACGAGCAGTACTTC. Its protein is CATSRDRAGQLYEQYF.

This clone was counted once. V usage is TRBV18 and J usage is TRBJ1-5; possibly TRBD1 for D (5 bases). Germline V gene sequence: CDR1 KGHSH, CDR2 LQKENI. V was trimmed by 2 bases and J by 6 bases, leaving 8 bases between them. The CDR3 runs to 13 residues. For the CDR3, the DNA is TGTGCCAGCTCACCAGGGGGGAGTCAGCCCCAGCATTTT. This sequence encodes CASSPGGSQPQHF.

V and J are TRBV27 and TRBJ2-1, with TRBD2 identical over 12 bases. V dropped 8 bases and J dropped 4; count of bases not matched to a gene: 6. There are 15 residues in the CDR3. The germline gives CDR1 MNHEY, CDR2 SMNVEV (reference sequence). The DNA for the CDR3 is TGTGCCAGCGGACCAGGGACTAGCGGGTACAATGAGCAGTTCTTC. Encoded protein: CASGPGTSGYNEQFF.

The CDR3 spells CASGTQGDGGSPLHF. The CDR3 bases are TGTGCCAGCGGTACACAGGGGGACGGCGGTTCACCCCTCCACTTT. The chain is built from TRBV6-5 and TRBJ1-6; the match to TRBD1 covers 8 bases. The CDR3 loop spans 15 amino acids. Germline V gene lookup returns CDR1 MNHEY and CDR2 SVGAGI. Trimming took 8 bases from V and 9 from J; bases not matched to a gene: 12.

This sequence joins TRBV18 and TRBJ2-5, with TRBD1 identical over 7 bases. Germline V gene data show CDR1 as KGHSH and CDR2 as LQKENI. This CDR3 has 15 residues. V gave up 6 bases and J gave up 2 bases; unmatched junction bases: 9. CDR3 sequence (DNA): TGTGCCAGCTCTCTGCGACAGGGTCCGCAAGAGACCCAGTACTTC. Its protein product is CASSLRQGPQETQYF. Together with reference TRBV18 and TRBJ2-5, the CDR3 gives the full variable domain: NAGVMQNPRHLVRRRGQEARLRCSPMKGHSHVYWYRQLPEEGLKFMVYLQKENIIDESGMPKERFSAEFPKEGPSILRIQQVVRGDSAAYFCASSLRQGPQETQYFGPGTRLLVL.

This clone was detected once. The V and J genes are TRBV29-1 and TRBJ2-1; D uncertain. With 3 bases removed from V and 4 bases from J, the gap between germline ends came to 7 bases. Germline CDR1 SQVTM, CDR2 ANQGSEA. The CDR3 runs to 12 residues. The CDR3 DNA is TGCAGCGTTGAGGGCAGGTACAATGAGCAGTTCTTC. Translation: CSVEGRYNEQFF.

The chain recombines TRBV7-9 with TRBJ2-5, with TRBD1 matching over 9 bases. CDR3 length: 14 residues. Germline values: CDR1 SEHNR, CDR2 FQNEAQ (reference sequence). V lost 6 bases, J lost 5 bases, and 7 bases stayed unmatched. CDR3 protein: CASRRGQGYETQYF. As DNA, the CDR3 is TGTGCCAGCAGGAGGGGACAGGGTTACGAGACCCAGTACTTC.

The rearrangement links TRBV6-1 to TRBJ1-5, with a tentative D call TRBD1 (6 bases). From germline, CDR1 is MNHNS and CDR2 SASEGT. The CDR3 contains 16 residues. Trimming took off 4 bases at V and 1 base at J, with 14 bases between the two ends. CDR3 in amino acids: CASSAQGPGSNQPQHF. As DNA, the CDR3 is TGTGCCAGCAGTGCTCAGGGGCCGGGGAGCAATCAGCCCCAGCATTTT.